Described below is a single T cell receptor beta chain sequence and its context. CDR3 length: 15 residues. The V segment lost 0 bases and the J segment 7 bases; nucleotides outside the gene matches: 7. Germline V gene data show CDR1 as SGHRS and CDR2 as YFSETQ. The record originates from a study of blood T cell repertoires in COVID-19. Across the whole study: Samples representing acute and convalescent COVID-19 were sourced from the United States, Italy and Spain. Sources were T cells, B-cell-depleted T cells, or PBMCs; the material itself was cDNA or gDNA.

Original methodology: Estimates of nucleated cell counts were drawn from the amplification of reference gene primers. Produced via immunoSEQ multiplex PCR; TCRdb's table is partial and in-frame only. V and J calls and clone size come straight from that table; D and trimming were deduced from the DNA. The sample includes some 74,000 clones, approximately 80% of them seen just once. V and J are TRBV5-1 and TRBJ1-5; the match to TRBD1 covers 7 bases. This receptor was identified in a human donor in a cohort sampled during active COVID-19. Sequencing was carried out using peripheral blood. CDR3 nucleotide sequence: TGCGCCAGCAGCTTGGAAGGATCAGGGGGGCAGCCCCAGCATTTT. Translating it yields CASSLEGSGGQPQHF. The whole variable domain, remainder taken from reference TRBV5-1 and TRBJ1-5, is KAGVTQTPRYLIKTRGQQVTLSCSPISGHRSVSWYQQTPGQGLQFLFEYFSETQRNKGNFPGRFSGRQFSNSRSEMNVSTLELGDSALYLCASSLEGSGGQPQHFGDGTRLSIL.